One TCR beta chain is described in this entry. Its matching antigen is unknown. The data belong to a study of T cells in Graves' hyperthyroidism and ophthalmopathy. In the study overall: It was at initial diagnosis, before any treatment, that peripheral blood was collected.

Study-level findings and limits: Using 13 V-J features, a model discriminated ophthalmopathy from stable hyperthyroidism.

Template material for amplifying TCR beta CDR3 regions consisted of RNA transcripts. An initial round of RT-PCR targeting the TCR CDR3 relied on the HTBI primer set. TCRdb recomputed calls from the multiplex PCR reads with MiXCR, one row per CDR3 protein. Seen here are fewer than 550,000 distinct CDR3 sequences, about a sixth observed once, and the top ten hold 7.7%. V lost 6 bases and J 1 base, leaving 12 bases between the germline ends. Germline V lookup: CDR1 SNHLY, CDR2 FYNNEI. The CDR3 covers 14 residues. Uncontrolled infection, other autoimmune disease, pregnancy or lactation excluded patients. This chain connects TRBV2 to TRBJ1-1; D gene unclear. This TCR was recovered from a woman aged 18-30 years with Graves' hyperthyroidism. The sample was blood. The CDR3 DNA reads TGTGCCAGCAGAGAGGCCCATACGAACACTGAAGCTTTCTTT. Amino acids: CASREAHTNTEAFF.